This is a list of T cell receptor beta chains from one sample in a study of T-cell memory formation after mild COVID-19. TCRdb analysed the 5' RACE reads with MiXCR anew, one entry per CDR3 protein. The table has hundreds of thousands of distinct CDR3 sequences, less than 25% seen once. The sequencing input was PBMCs or a T cell subset sorted from them (not recorded which). The receptors here all came from an adult woman who had mild COVID-19 (a few samples of this study predate the infection). Cell type and time point are not known. Each CDR3 is given with its conserved first and last residue. D genes are given only for firm matches.

D gene: -; J gene: TRBJ2-3; V gene: TRBV11-2; CDR3 protein: CASSLAGNTQYF
D gene: -; J gene: TRBJ2-2; V gene: TRBV5-1; CDR3 protein: CASSLAPSFDTGELFF
D gene: TRBD2; J gene: TRBJ2-5; V gene: TRBV5-1; CDR3 protein: CASSLVPSGGAQETQYF
D gene: -; J gene: TRBJ1-2; V gene: TRBV4-1; CDR3 protein: CASSQGFQEGRGASGYTF
D gene: TRBD1; J gene: TRBJ1-2; V gene: TRBV6-1; CDR3 protein: CASSDRRDSSYGYTF
D gene: -; J gene: TRBJ1-2; V gene: TRBV25-1; CDR3 protein: CASSAHLVSF
D gene: TRBD1; J gene: TRBJ2-7; V gene: TRBV20-1; CDR3 protein: CSARDGQGQGAYEQYF
D gene: -; J gene: TRBJ2-3; V gene: TRBV15; CDR3 protein: CATSRVGAALSTDTQYF
D gene: -; J gene: TRBJ2-6; V gene: TRBV20-1; CDR3 protein: CSAPTGYGANVLTF
D gene: -; J gene: TRBJ2-7; V gene: TRBV6-2/TRBV6-3; CDR3 protein: CASSFSRTTGGEQYF
D gene: TRBD2; J gene: TRBJ2-3; V gene: TRBV12-3/TRBV12-4; CDR3 protein: CASSNPGLALSVPDTQYF
D gene: -; J gene: TRBJ1-1; V gene: TRBV5-1; CDR3 protein: CASSLTPTNTEAFF
D gene: -; J gene: TRBJ2-7; V gene: TRBV4-1; CDR3 protein: CASSQDLYTSYEQYF
D gene: -; J gene: TRBJ1-1; V gene: TRBV7-9; CDR3 protein: CASSLEGGTEAFF
D gene: -; J gene: TRBJ2-5; V gene: TRBV25-1; CDR3 protein: CASSKPPQETQYF
D gene: TRBD1; J gene: TRBJ2-7; V gene: TRBV3-1; CDR3 protein: CASSQGEGTGSSYEQYF
D gene: -; J gene: TRBJ2-3; V gene: TRBV5-1; CDR3 protein: CASSLLGAGTDTQYF